Detailed here is one T cell receptor beta chain. The trim removed 1 base at V and 6 bases at J, leaving 2 bases unmatched. CDR1 is SGHAT and CDR2 is FQNNGV in the germline V gene. The CDR3 is 14 residues long. These data belong to a study of cytomegalovirus exposure and HLA in healthy donors. The PCR contained 60 Vbeta and 13 Jbeta primers. Sequenced by immunoSEQ multiplex PCR; TCRdb stores in-frame clones only, minus some. The table includes about 160,000 clones, around three quarters detected once. The chain employs TRBV11-2 and TRBJ2-7; 11 bases align to TRBD2. Material for sequencing was PBMCs. This TCR came from a man aged 50-60 years in good health and CMV-seropositive. CDR3 nucleotide sequence: TGTGCCAGCAGCTTAGGACTAGCGGGGATCGAGCAGTACTTC. Residues: CASSLGLAGIEQYF.